Following are 27 T cell receptor beta chains from one sample sequenced in a study of blood T cells in healthy people across ages. It was with a sample-barcoded 5' primer and a J-beta primer mix that a second PCR of roughly 6 to 11 cycles was run. TCRdb reanalysed the 5' RACE reads using MiXCR and keeps one entry per CDR3 protein. The repertoire consists of 950,000 to 1,200,000 distinct CDR3 sequences, with roughly two fifths occurring once and the leading ten covering under 15%. The specimen was blood. These receptors came from a man between 18 and 29 years old in good health.

There are a few counts of this clonotype. The V call is TRBV7-2, the J call TRBJ1-4; D is undetermined. V gave up 3 bases and J gave up 5 bases, with 10 bases separating them. This CDR3 spans 14 amino acids. Germline V CDR1 and CDR2: SGHTA, FQGNSA. CDR3 region: CASSFKGTNEKLFF. Here the CDR3 DNA reads TGTGCCAGCAGCTTCAAGGGAACAAATGAAAAACTGTTTTTT.

The genes are TRBV20-1 and TRBJ2-2, with 10 bases identical to TRBD1. Germline-derived CDR1 and CDR2 are DFQATT and SNEGSKA (reference sequence). J lost 6 bases, V lost 1 base, and 5 bases had no gene match. The CDR3 length is 15 residues. This chain's CDR3 is CSARVGTGDSGELFF. The CDR3 bases are TGCAGTGCTAGAGTTGGGACAGGGGATTCCGGGGAGCTGTTTTTT.

The CDR3 bases are TGCAGTGCTAAAGGACAGGGGGGCAATCAGCCCCAGCATTTT. Amino acids: CSAKGQGGNQPQHF. V usage is TRBV20-1 and J usage is TRBJ1-5; TRBD1 matches 10 bases. The V segment lost 4 bases and the J segment 2 bases; nucleotides outside the gene matches: 2. Per germline, CDR1 DFQATT and CDR2 SNEGSKA (reference sequence). This CDR3 contains 14 residues.

This clonotype was counted a few times. This rearrangement joins TRBV28 to TRBJ1-4; the D gene is possibly TRBD1 (5 bases). Between the trimmed V and J ends, which lost 2 bases and 8 bases, there was a span of 15 bases. The CDR3 spans 15 residues. Germline CDR1 MDHEN, CDR2 SYDVKM. This chain's CDR3 is CASSLVGDDREKLFF. Here the CDR3 DNA reads TGTGCCAGCAGTTTAGTTGGGGACGATCGAGAAAAACTGTTTTTT.

This clonotype occurred a few times. The CDR3 protein is CASSLVGDSYNSPLHF. The CDR3, as DNA: TGTGCCAGCAGCTTAGTTGGGGACAGTTATAATTCACCCCTCCACTTT. V is TRBV7-8 and J is TRBJ1-6; TRBD1 aligns across 7 bases. Germline CDR1 reads SGHVS; CDR2 reads FQNEAQ. CDR3 size: 16 residues. With V trimmed by 1 base and J by 4 bases, 4 bases remained unmatched.

This clonotype was seen a few times. This chain connects TRBV27 to TRBJ2-1; D is perhaps TRBD1 or TRBD2 (5 bases each). CDR1 MNHEY and CDR2 SMNVEV come from the germline V gene (reference sequence). V was trimmed by 3 bases and J by 5 bases, leaving 14 bases between them. CDR3 length: 15 residues. The CDR3 nucleotides are TGTGCCAGCAGTTTCACCCATTGGGGGAACAATGAGCAGTTCTTC. Protein: CASSFTHWGNNEQFF.

This clonotype was seen only once. The chain recombines TRBV4-1 with TRBJ2-4; 10 nucleotides agree with TRBD1. The J call is doubtful: the DNA matches TRBJ2-7 better. CDR1 and CDR2 from the germline V gene are MGHRA and YSYEKL. The CDR3 contains 17 residues. CDR3 sequence reads: CASSQDGGGTGAYEQYF. The CDR3 DNA reads TGCGCCAGCAGCCAAGATGGTGGTGGGACAGGGGCCTACGAGCAGTACTTC.

This sequence joins TRBV20-1 and TRBJ2-5; a weak D match, TRBD1 (6 bases). Germline V gene sequence: CDR1 DFQATT, CDR2 SNEGSKA (reference sequence). This CDR3 is 16 amino acids long. V lost 0 bases and J 4 bases, leaving 18 bases between the germline ends. CDR3 protein: CSARDYSGRGGETQYF. In DNA, the CDR3 is TGCAGTGCTAGAGATTATTCTGGGCGAGGGGGAGAGACCCAGTACTTC.

This chain joins TRBV2 and TRBJ2-5; D is uncertain. Looked up from germline, CDR1 is SNHLY and CDR2 is FYNNEI. CDR3 length: 13 residues. V lost 7 bases and J 11 bases, leaving 20 bases between the germline ends. In DNA, the CDR3 is TGTGCCAGCAATGCATATCCCTACAATGAGCAGTACTTC. Translation: CASNAYPYNEQYF.

The chain combines TRBV2 with TRBJ2-3; tentatively, D is TRBD2 (6 bases). Germline CDR1 and CDR2: SNHLY and FYNNEI. The CDR3 spans 14 residues. Trimming pared 10 bases from V and 0 bases from J, leaving 14 bases between. As DNA, the CDR3 is TGTGCCATGATCGGGGGACTCAGCACAGATACGCAGTATTTT. Translated, it gives CAMIGGLSTDTQYF.

Only a few counts were recorded for this clonotype. A much larger clone lies one base from this, so it may be a read error. The CDR3 reads CAISERTVYGHTF. The CDR3 coding sequence is TGTGCCATCAGTGAGAGAACAGTCTATGGCCACACCTTC. The chain couples TRBV10-3 to TRBJ1-2; D call uncertain. Germline CDR1 and CDR2: ENHRY and SYGVKD. The CDR3 consists of 13 residues.

This clonotype was observed a few times. The V call is TRBV12-5, the J call TRBJ2-3; D is unclear. The V gene's germline CDR1 is LGHNT and CDR2 FRNRAP. The CDR3 runs 12 residues. V lost 7 bases, J lost 6 bases, and 11 bases lay in between. CDR3 coding DNA: TGTGCTAGTGCCCCCCCTGGGGATACGCAGTATTTT. Residues: CASAPPGDTQYF.

The rearrangement links TRBV20-1 to TRBJ1-4; D unresolved. This CDR3 is 11 amino acids long. Trimming cost V 2 bases and J 11 bases, with 9 bases left between them. Germline-derived CDR1 and CDR2 are DFQATT and SNEGSKA (reference sequence). As DNA, the CDR3 is TGCAGTGCTAGAAACCCCAGGAAACTGTTTTTT. Protein product: CSARNPRKLFF.

This clonotype appeared many times. This sequence joins TRBV6-1 and TRBJ1-2; D call uncertain. The germline V gene encodes CDR1 MNHNS and CDR2 SASEGT. Trimming removed 6 bases at V and 0 bases at J, with 5 bases between. The CDR3 sequence is 12 residues long. The CDR3 bases are TGTGCCAGCAGCCAGTCTAACTATGGCTACACCTTC. Its translation: CASSQSNYGYTF.

This clonotype was found a few times. The rearrangement uses TRBV2 and TRBJ1-2, with 7 positions matching TRBD1. V lost 0 bases, J lost 1 base, and 8 bases stayed unmatched. The CDR3 length is 17 residues. Per germline, CDR1 SNHLY and CDR2 FYNNEI. The CDR3 nucleotides read TGTGCCAGCAGTGAAGCGCAGGGACAGAGCCTTAACTATGGCTACACCTTC. As protein: CASSEAQGQSLNYGYTF.

The rearrangement links TRBV6-2 or TRBV6-3 to TRBJ2-7; D call uncertain. Germline V lookup: CDR1 MNHEY, CDR2 SVGEGT. The CDR3 is 14 amino acids. V gave up 6 bases and J gave up 0 bases, with 12 bases separating them. The CDR3 sequence is CASSDPVHSYEQYF. DNA of the CDR3: TGTGCCAGCAGCGACCCGGTCCACTCCTACGAGCAGTACTTC.

A note on this clonotype: This may come from a read error, since a much larger clone is one base off. J is TRBJ1-4 and V is TRBV4-3; D not certain. Germline V gives CDR1 LGHNA, CDR2 YSLEER. This CDR3 comprises 15 residues. For the CDR3, the DNA is TGCGCCAGCAGCCAAGACCGCGCAACTAATGAAAAACGGTTTTTT. This codes for CASSQDRATNEKRFF.

This clonotype was seen ten or more times. The chain uses TRBV20-1 and TRBJ1-6, with 9 bases matching TRBD1. Germline lookup yields CDR1 DFQATT and CDR2 SNEGSKA (reference sequence). V gave up 5 bases and J gave up 7 bases; unmatched junction bases: 6. CDR3 length: 14 residues. The CDR3 here is CSAWGTGRNSPLHF. The CDR3 DNA reads as TGCAGTGCTTGGGGGACAGGGAGGAATTCACCCCTCCACTTT.

The rearrangement uses TRBV6-5 and TRBJ2-4; D uncertain. Trimming stripped 7 bases from V and 5 bases from J, with 9 bases between. The CDR3 is 12 residues long. Germline values: CDR1 MNHEY, CDR2 SVGAGI. CDR3 coding DNA: TGTGCCAGCACCTCTCTTGAAAACATTCAGTACTTC. Residues: CASTSLENIQYF.

The V gene is TRBV3-1, the J gene TRBJ1-1, with TRBD1 matching 7 bases. CDR3 length: 13 amino acids. V dropped 0 bases and J dropped 6; count of bases not matched to a gene: 1. Germline CDR1 LGHDT, CDR2 YNNKEL (reference sequence). The CDR3 spells CASSQDQGAEAFF. CDR3 nucleotides: TGTGCCAGCAGCCAAGATCAGGGGGCTGAAGCTTTCTTT.

The chain has TRBV11-3 and TRBJ2-5; TRBD1 matches 8 bases. Trimming took 4 bases from V and 3 from J; bases not matched to a gene: 4. The length of the CDR3 is 14 residues. The germline V gene has CDR1 SGHNT and CDR2 YENEEA. CDR3 region: CASSWGQDEETQYF. The CDR3 nucleotides are TGTGCCAGCAGCTGGGGACAGGATGAAGAGACCCAGTACTTC.

A note on this clonotype: Being one base from a much bigger clone, this may be a read error. This chain connects TRBV20-1 to TRBJ2-3, with a possible D match to TRBD2 (6 bases). The length of the CDR3 is 15 residues. Germline loops: CDR1 DFQATT, CDR2 SNEGSKA (reference sequence). V was cut by 5 bases and J by 5 bases, with 20 bases left in between. The CDR3: CSAQQPEGRGDTQYF. DNA for the CDR3: TGCAGTGCTCAACAGCCGGAGGGAAGGGGAGATACGCAGTATTTT.

A few counts support this clonotype. The V gene is TRBV12-3 or TRBV12-4, the J gene TRBJ2-2, with 8 bases that match TRBD2. CDR3 length: 18 residues. The V segment lost 6 bases and the J segment 4 bases; nucleotides outside the gene matches: 16. CDR3 DNA sequence: TGTGCCAGCAGGTTCCGAAGGACTAGCCGGGATATCACCGGGGAGCTGTTTTTT. Translating it yields CASRFRRTSRDITGELFF.

The V gene is TRBV6-5, the J gene TRBJ1-2; D possibly corresponds to TRBD1 (5 bases). CDR1 is MNHEY, CDR2 SVGAGI, per germline. V lost 7 bases, J lost 0 bases, and 9 bases lay in between. The CDR3 has 13 residues. The CDR3 spells CASTQASNYGYTF. The DNA for the CDR3 is TGTGCCAGCACACAGGCATCTAACTATGGCTACACCTTC.

The rearrangement links TRBV4-3 to TRBJ2-3; D gene uncertain. V was shortened by 4 bases and J by 6 bases, with 14 bases between the two germline ends. Germline CDR1 reads LGHNA; CDR2 reads YSLEER. The CDR3 is made up of 14 amino acids. The CDR3 DNA is TGCGCCAGCAGCCTGCAGCTGAGAGAGGATACGCAGTATTTT. This gives the protein CASSLQLREDTQYF.

This chain links TRBV7-2 with TRBJ1-2, with D possibly matching TRBD1 (6 bases). Trimming removed 1 base from V and 7 bases from J, with 16 bases in between. Germline V gene sequence: CDR1 SGHTA, CDR2 FQGNSA. The CDR3 is made up of 15 amino acids. The CDR3 sequence is CASSLGGQGLAGYTF. In DNA form, the CDR3 reads TGTGCCAGCAGCTTAGGCGGGCAGGGGCTTGCTGGCTACACCTTC.

The rearrangement uses TRBV18 and TRBJ2-1; unclear D gene. This CDR3 spans 12 amino acids. Germline CDR1 is KGHSH and CDR2 is LQKENI. The V end lost 3 bases, the J end lost 8 bases, and 8 bases lay between the germline ends. For the CDR3, the DNA is TGTGCCAGCTCACCCAGGTTAGATGAGCAGTTCTTC. Its translation is CASSPRLDEQFF.